The sequence of this TCR beta chain was determined in a study of blood T cell repertoires in COVID-19. The V segment lost 2 bases and the J segment 11 bases; nucleotides outside the gene matches: 10. CDR1 SGHTA and CDR2 FQGNSA come from the germline V gene. This CDR3 region has 14 residues. Generated by immunoSEQ multiplex PCR, the TCRdb table keeps only in-frame clones and is missing some. The sample lists 150,000 to 200,000 clones, roughly 85% occurring once. The sequence was collected from a human donor with acute or convalescent COVID-19. The donor label of this sample is uncertain. The V gene is TRBV7-2, the J gene TRBJ1-1; 8 bases are a match to TRBD1. Sequencing was done on a sample of peripheral blood. CDR3 DNA sequence: TGTGCCAGCAGCTTAAATCCAGGGGGCTGGTCTGCTTTCTTT. This translates into CASSLNPGGWSAFF.